The present TCR beta chain was sequenced within a study of T cells expressing NK-cell markers. Study-wide results and caveats: For a handful of donors, these clonotypes were likewise the leading ones in the CD3+CD56-NKG2C+ fraction. The dominant NKG2C+ clonotypes represented about 1.0-7.5% of CD8+ T cells in five or six donors.

With regard to this clonotype: Its specificity is unknown.

What made the TCR beta cDNA was 5'RACE template switching with UMIs. TCRdb reprocessed the 5' RACE reads; each CDR3 protein has one entry and no DNA is given. The listing contains a few hundred thousand distinct CDR3 sequences. The TCR was taken from a man between 18 and 69 years old in good health. The sequencing input was blood T cells: a sorted CD56 or NKG2C T cell subset, CD4+ or CD8+ T cells, or bulk PBMC T cells (not recorded which).

CDR3 amino acids: CASSVRGLALTDTQYF. The genes are TRBV9 and TRBJ2-3; the TRBD2 assignment by TCRdb is unverifiable without DNA. Germline CDR1 is SGDLS and CDR2 is YYNGEE. The CDR3 is made up of 16 amino acids. The entire variable domain, with the rest obtained from reference TRBV9 and TRBJ2-3, is as follows: DSGVTQTPKHLITATGQRVTLRCSPRSGDLSVYWYQQSLDQGLQFLIQYYNGEERAKGNILERFSAQQFPDLHSELNLSSLELGDSALYFCASSVRGLALTDTQYFGPGTRLTVL.